A selection of T cell receptor beta chains follows, all from one sample in a study of cytomegalovirus exposure and HLA in healthy donors. The method was immunoSEQ multiplex PCR; TCRdb's version includes in-frame clones alone and lacks a portion of them. The table has roughly 250,000 clones, 72% seen once. The sample taken for sequencing was PBMCs. These receptors came from a female donor in good health and CMV-seronegative. Both conserved end residues are part of each CDR3. The D gene is left open where the match is weak. Clone size, where shown, is once, few, many, or a class for clones that have expanded.

j_call cdr3_length d_call clone_size v_call cdr3_aa cdr3_nt
TRBJ1-1 14 TRBD1 - TRBV18 CASSRDRGNTEAFF TGTGCCAGCTCAAGGGACAGGGGGAACACTGAAGCTTTCTTT
TRBJ2-7 13 - - TRBV5-1 CASSLVSLGEQYF TGCGCCAGCAGCTTGGTTAGCCTCGGCGAGCAGTACTTC
TRBJ2-1 16 TRBD2 - TRBV4-1 CASSQELGGGIYEQFF TGCGCCAGCAGCCAAGAACTCGGGGGAGGGATATATGAGCAGTTCTTC
TRBJ2-1 15 - few TRBV28 CASSPISGNLNEQFF TGTGCCAGCAGCCCGATTAGCGGAAACCTCAATGAGCAGTTCTTC
TRBJ1-4 18 TRBD1 - TRBV7-2 CASSSTRDSIRGNEKLFF TGTGCCAGCAGCTCTACCCGGGACAGCATAAGGGGGAATGAAAAACTGTTTTTT
TRBJ2-1 10 - once TRBV20-1 CSAISGEQFF TGCAGTGCTATTTCGGGTGAGCAGTTCTTC
TRBJ1-1 16 TRBD1 - TRBV28 CAGAAQGAGGNTEAFF TGTGCCGGTGCAGCGCAGGGGGCGGGTGGGAACACTGAAGCTTTCTTT
TRBJ2-4 12 TRBD2 - TRBV5-4 CASSPGRDIQYF TGTGCCAGCAGCCCAGGGAGGGACATTCAGTACTTC
TRBJ2-3 16 TRBD2 - TRBV6-5 CASSSSSGKSTDTQYF TGTGCCAGCAGTTCTTCTAGCGGAAAGAGCACAGATACGCAGTATTTT
TRBJ2-5 15 - - TRBV7-2 CASIQLGRHQETQYF TGTGCCAGCATCCAACTAGGCCGGCACCAAGAGACCCAGTACTTC
TRBJ2-1 13 - few TRBV5-1 CASSWGDINEQFF TGCGCCAGCAGCTGGGGGGATATAAATGAGCAGTTCTTC
TRBJ2-5 14 TRBD2 - TRBV5-1 CASSPSGAQETQYF TGCGCCAGCAGCCCCAGCGGGGCGCAAGAGACCCAGTACTTC
TRBJ1-5 18 TRBD1 - TRBV7-8 CASSLAFTNRGSNQPQHF TGTGCCAGCAGCTTAGCCTTTACGAACAGGGGTAGCAATCAGCCCCAGCATTTT
TRBJ1-5 15 - - TRBV28 CASTNGRGFNQPQHF TGTGCCAGCACCAATGGCAGGGGCTTCAATCAGCCCCAGCATTTT
TRBJ1-1 16 - once TRBV19 CASSITPAGIGTEAFF TGTGCCAGTAGTATTACCCCCGCAGGGATTGGCACTGAAGCTTTCTTT
TRBJ1-4 14 TRBD1 - TRBV9 CASSVDRGREKLFF TGTGCCAGCAGCGTAGACAGGGGGCGCGAAAAACTGTTTTTT
TRBJ2-7 15 - - TRBV9 CASSERTGSSYEQYF TGTGCCAGCAGCGAACGGACTGGAAGCTCCTACGAGCAGTACTTC
TRBJ2-1 14 - - TRBV18 CASSPPSGVNEQFF TGTGCCAGCTCACCACCCTCGGGAGTCAATGAGCAGTTCTTC
TRBJ2-7 17 TRBD2 - TRBV28 CASSLLSTSGRSYEQYF TGTGCCAGCAGTCTACTATCGACTAGCGGGAGATCCTACGAGCAGTACTTC
TRBJ1-5 15 - - TRBV12-5 CASGSDRFLNQPQHF TGTGCTAGTGGGTCCGACAGGTTCCTCAATCAGCCCCAGCATTTT
TRBJ1-1 13 TRBD1 - TRBV5-4 CASSLGTGSEAFF TGTGCCAGCAGCTTGGGGACAGGAAGTGAAGCTTTCTTT
TRBJ2-5 13 TRBD2 - TRBV7-9 CASSQPGGETQYF TGTGCCAGCAGCCAACCGGGAGGAGAGACCCAGTACTTC
TRBJ1-1 15 - - TRBV9 CASSVGGRVGTEAFF TGTGCCAGCAGCGTAGGTGGCAGGGTGGGCACTGAAGCTTTCTTT
TRBJ2-3 14 - - TRBV9 CASSPGSSADTQYF TGTGCCAGCAGCCCAGGGTCCTCTGCAGATACGCAGTATTTT
TRBJ1-1 15 - - TRBV5-4 CASRLGPVPNTEAFF TGTGCCAGCAGACTGGGGCCGGTGCCGAACACTGAAGCTTTCTTT
TRBJ2-5 14 - - TRBV10-3 CASGSREGAETQYF TGTGCCTCGGGGAGCCGGGAGGGGGCAGAGACCCAGTACTTC
TRBJ2-6 14 - - TRBV6-1 CASGRVLRANVLTF TGTGCCAGCGGTCGAGTCCTGAGGGCCAACGTCCTGACTTTC
TRBJ1-1 12 - - TRBV7-9 CAGREANTEAFF TGTGCCGGGAGGGAGGCCAACACTGAAGCTTTCTTT
TRBJ2-1 15 TRBD2 - TRBV27 CASASGTTNYNEQFF TGTGCCAGCGCCTCCGGGACTACAAATTACAATGAGCAGTTCTTC
TRBJ2-1 15 TRBD2 - TRBV6-5 CASSYRGEAYNEQFF TGTGCCAGCAGTTACCGGGGGGAGGCCTACAATGAGCAGTTCTTC
TRBJ2-5 12 TRBD1 - TRBV11-3 CASSTGGQTQYF TGTGCCAGCAGTACAGGGGGGCAGACCCAGTACTTC
TRBJ1-2 13 - once TRBV28 CASRQTVTYGYTF TGTGCCAGCAGACAAACAGTAACCTATGGCTACACCTTC
TRBJ1-6 11 - - TRBV27 CASSPNSPLHF TGTGCCAGCAGCCCAAATTCACCCCTCCACTTT
TRBJ1-1 13 - few TRBV5-1 CASSYRAGTEAFF TGCGCCAGCAGTTACAGGGCGGGCACTGAAGCTTTCTTT
TRBJ1-1 18 TRBD1 few TRBV25-1 CASSATGGSRVRGTEAFF TGTGCCAGCAGTGCCACAGGGGGCAGCCGGGTGAGGGGCACTGAAGCTTTCTTT
TRBJ2-5 12 - - TRBV30 CAWNAAQETQYF TGTGCCTGGAACGCGGCCCAAGAGACCCAGTACTTC
TRBJ2-5 13 - - TRBV6-6 CASSYSGEETQYF TGTGCCAGCAGTTACTCTGGGGAGGAGACCCAGTACTTC
TRBJ2-3 12 - - TRBV10-3 CAISESLTPQYF TGTGCCATCAGTGAGTCATTGACACCGCAGTATTTT
TRBJ2-7 11 - - TRBV5-6 CASSMEGEQYF TGTGCCAGCAGTATGGAGGGGGAGCAGTACTTC
TRBJ1-1 14 - - TRBV7-9 CASSLLQGGTEAFF TGTGCCAGCAGCTTGCTGCAGGGAGGGACTGAAGCTTTCTTT
TRBJ2-1 17 TRBD2 - TRBV6-4 CASSEPTSGDSYNEQFF TGTGCCAGCAGTGAACCTACTAGCGGGGACTCCTACAATGAGCAGTTCTTC
TRBJ2-1 15 - - TRBV7-2 CASSLREAGRNEQFF TGTGCCAGCAGCTTAAGGGAGGCCGGTCGCAATGAGCAGTTCTTC
TRBJ2-3 16 - - TRBV7-2 CASSLEGVASTDTQYF TGTGCCAGCAGCTTAGAGGGGGTGGCGAGCACAGATACGCAGTATTTT
TRBJ2-2 16 - once TRBV9 CASSVLGGVNTGELFF TGTGCCAGCAGCGTATTGGGAGGAGTGAACACCGGGGAGCTGTTTTTT
TRBJ2-3 18 TRBD2 - TRBV19 CASSIALAGDPSTDTQYF TGTGCCAGTAGTATTGCACTAGCGGGAGATCCCTCCACAGATACGCAGTATTTT
TRBJ2-7 15 - - TRBV4-2 CASSQLVDFSYEQYF TGTGCCAGCAGCCAGCTAGTGGACTTCTCCTACGAGCAGTACTTC
TRBJ2-1 16 TRBD2 once TRBV28 CASSLLGLAGYNEQFF TGTGCCAGCAGTTTATTGGGACTAGCGGGGTACAATGAGCAGTTCTTC
TRBJ2-3 17 TRBD1 - TRBV7-3 CASSPNPGQYSTDTQYF TGTGCCAGCAGCCCAAACCCGGGACAGTACTCCACAGATACGCAGTATTTT
TRBJ2-1 14 - - TRBV5-6 CASSLGLKANEQFF TGTGCCAGCAGCTTGGGTTTGAAAGCGAATGAGCAGTTCTTC
TRBJ2-7 18 TRBD2 few TRBV5-4 CASSFLPGLAGVSYEQYF TGTGCCAGCAGCTTTCTACCGGGACTAGCGGGAGTATCATACGAGCAGTACTTC
TRBJ2-3 15 TRBD1 - TRBV6-4 CASSDPGQSTDTQYF TGTGCCAGCAGTGACCCGGGACAGAGCACAGATACGCAGTATTTT
TRBJ1-2 14 - - TRBV6-1 CASSARGINYGYTF TGTGCCAGCAGTGCCCGAGGGATCAACTATGGCTACACCTTC
TRBJ2-1 18 TRBD2 - TRBV19 CASSSGTSGRSPYNEQFF TGTGCCAGTAGTTCGGGGACTAGCGGGAGAAGTCCCTACAATGAGCAGTTCTTC
TRBJ1-1 16 - - TRBV7-9 CASSLGGPPMDTEAFF TGTGCCAGCAGCTTAGGGGGGCCCCCTATGGACACTGAAGCTTTCTTT
TRBJ1-2 14 TRBD1 - TRBV18 CASSPAGGDYGYTF TGTGCCAGCTCACCAGCAGGGGGCGACTATGGCTACACCTTC